These T cell receptor beta chains were read from a single sample in a study of radiotherapy plus CTLA-4 blockade in lung cancer. Sequenced by immunoSEQ multiplex PCR; TCRdb stores in-frame clones only, minus some. The sample includes 110,000 or so clones, about 77% seen only once; the top ten take roughly 5%. Specimen: peripheral blood, collected from a patient treated with radiotherapy plus ipilimumab. The receptors shown here come from a human donor with non-small cell lung cancer who had a partial response to radiotherapy plus ipilimumab. Both conserved end residues are part of each CDR3. The order of the fields is CDR3 DNA, CDR3 protein, clone size, V gene, J gene, D gene. A D gene is named only where the DNA matches it firmly. Some rows have no size entry. The others give once, few or many, or a class for an expanded clone.

TGTGCCAGCAGCCCGGGGACTAGCCGACAATACGAGCAGTACTTC,CASSPGTSRQYEQYF,.,TRBV28,TRBJ2-7,TRBD2
TGTGCCAGCCGACGGGTTAACACCGGGGAGCTGTTTTTT,CASRRVNTGELFF,.,TRBV6-5,TRBJ2-2,.
TGCAGCGTTGGACGGACTAGCAGGGATCATGAGCAGTTCTTC,CSVGRTSRDHEQFF,once,TRBV29-1,TRBJ2-1,TRBD2
TGTGCCAGCAGCCAAGACCGGGACAGGGGGCGGGCGATCCCCTACGAGCAGTACTTC,CASSQDRDRGRAIPYEQYF,.,TRBV4-2,TRBJ2-7,TRBD1
TGTGCCAGCTCACCACCGTTAGCGGGAGCGCCCCACAATGAGCAGTTCTTC,CASSPPLAGAPHNEQFF,few,TRBV18,TRBJ2-1,TRBD2
TGTGCCAGTAGTATAGCCCAGGACAGGAACTATGGCTACACCTTC,CASSIAQDRNYGYTF,once,TRBV19,TRBJ1-2,TRBD1
TGTGCCAGCAGTGACAGGACTTCCTATGGCTACACCTTC,CASSDRTSYGYTF,.,TRBV2,TRBJ1-2,.
TGTGCCAGTAGTACCCTAACAGGGGGCAATGAAAAACTGTTTTTT,CASSTLTGGNEKLFF,.,TRBV19,TRBJ1-4,TRBD1
TGTGCCAGCAGCCACCGTCGGGACAGGGTAATCTACGAGCAGTACTTC,CASSHRRDRVIYEQYF,.,TRBV5-4,TRBJ2-7,TRBD1
TGTGCCAGCAGCACGCCGACAGAGGAAGCTTTCTTT,CASSTPTEEAFF,.,TRBV28,TRBJ1-1,.
TGTGCCAGCAGCGTGGGCGGGAGGCCATACGAGCAGTACTTC,CASSVGGRPYEQYF,.,TRBV9,TRBJ2-7,TRBD2
TGCGCCAGCAGCCAGGTTCCCGCGGGAGGGCCAACGGATACGCAGTATTTT,CASSQVPAGGPTDTQYF,once,TRBV4-1,TRBJ2-3,TRBD2
TGTGCCAGCAGCTTAGGCGGTACTCAGCCCCAGCATTTT,CASSLGGTQPQHF,.,TRBV7-9,TRBJ1-5,.
TGTGCCAGCAGTGGGGGCCTGCTATCAAGTGGGACTGAAGCTTTCTTT,CASSGGLLSSGTEAFF,few,TRBV6-1,TRBJ1-1,.
TGTGCCAGTAGGACCCGAGGAGATTGGAATCAGCCCCAGCATTTT,CASRTRGDWNQPQHF,.,TRBV19,TRBJ1-5,.
TGCGCCAGCAGCCAAGATGGGGGGGATACGCAGTATTTT,CASSQDGGDTQYF,.,TRBV4-1,TRBJ2-3,.
TGTGCCAGCAGCCCCCAACTAGCTTTTCAGGAGCAGTTCTTC,CASSPQLAFQEQFF,.,TRBV5-6,TRBJ2-1,.
TGTGCCAGCGAACTAGGCGGGGGAAGTATGGAGCAGTTCTTC,CASELGGGSMEQFF,.,TRBV28,TRBJ2-1,TRBD2
TGTGCCAGTAGTACTACAGGCCTTGAGGGCTACACCTTC,CASSTTGLEGYTF,once,TRBV19,TRBJ1-2,.
TGCAGCGTTGTGACAGGGTGGACTGAAGCTTTCTTT,CSVVTGWTEAFF,.,TRBV29-1,TRBJ1-1,TRBD1
TGTGCCAGCAGCTCCCTGTATCAGCCCCAGCATTTT,CASSSLYQPQHF,.,TRBV5-6,TRBJ1-5,.
TGCGCCAGCAGCCAGGGACAGGGGGCCTACGAGCAGTACTTC,CASSQGQGAYEQYF,.,TRBV5-1,TRBJ2-7,TRBD1
TGTGCCAGTAGTATGGACATCTATGGCTACACCTTC,CASSMDIYGYTF,.,TRBV19,TRBJ1-2,.
TGTGCCAGCAGCGAACCGGGACACCTAGGCTACGAGCAGTACTTC,CASSEPGHLGYEQYF,.,TRBV27,TRBJ2-7,.
TGTGCCAGCAGCCCGGGCTGGGGAGGAGGGAACATTCAGTACTTC,CASSPGWGGGNIQYF,.,TRBV5-6,TRBJ2-4,.
TGTGCCAGCATTGGGGCAATCGAGTACGAGCAGTACTTC,CASIGAIEYEQYF,.,TRBV28,TRBJ2-7,.
TGTGCCAGCAGCCTAGCGGGAGGAACCTACGAGCAGTACTTC,CASSLAGGTYEQYF,.,TRBV6-5,TRBJ2-7,TRBD2
TGTGCCTGGAAGAAAGCGGTAGTGAACACTGAAGCTTTCTTT,CAWKKAVVNTEAFF,few,TRBV30,TRBJ1-1,.
TGCGCCAGCAGCCAAGATCCTAGTACGTACAATGAGCAGTTCTTC,CASSQDPSTYNEQFF,.,TRBV4-1,TRBJ2-1,.
TGCGCCAGCAGCTTGGTGGGACTAGCGGGAGGCTACGAGCAGTACTTC,CASSLVGLAGGYEQYF,.,TRBV5-1,TRBJ2-7,TRBD2
TGTGCCAGCAGCTTAGTAGAGGGGGCGCCTCAGCCCCAGCATTTT,CASSLVEGAPQPQHF,.,TRBV7-9,TRBJ1-5,TRBD1
TGTGCCAGCAGCTTAAGGATCCGGGGGGATTACGAGCAGTACTTC,CASSLRIRGDYEQYF,once,TRBV7-2,TRBJ2-7,TRBD2
TGTGCCAGCAGACCCGGGAGCTATGGCTACACCTTC,CASRPGSYGYTF,.,TRBV2,TRBJ1-2,.
TGCGCCAGCAGCTTGGGTCTCGGGAGGAGTGGGGAGACCCAGTACTTC,CASSLGLGRSGETQYF,few,TRBV5-1,TRBJ2-5,TRBD2